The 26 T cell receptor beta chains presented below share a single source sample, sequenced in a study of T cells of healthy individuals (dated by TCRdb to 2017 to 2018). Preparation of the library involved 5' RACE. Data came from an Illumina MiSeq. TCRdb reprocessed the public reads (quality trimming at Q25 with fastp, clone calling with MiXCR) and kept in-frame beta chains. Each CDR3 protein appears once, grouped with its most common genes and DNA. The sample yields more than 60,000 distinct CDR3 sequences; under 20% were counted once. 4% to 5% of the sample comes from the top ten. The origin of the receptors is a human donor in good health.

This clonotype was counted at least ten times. The CDR3 DNA reads as TGCAGCGTCGCTAGACAGGGGGTTGCCTACGAGCAGTACTTC. Protein product: CSVARQGVAYEQYF. J is TRBJ2-7 and V is TRBV29-1, with 9 bases matching TRBD1. Per the germline V gene, CDR1 is SQVTM and CDR2 is ANQGSEA. V dropped 6 bases and J dropped 2; count of bases not matched to a gene: 8. The CDR3 extends over 14 amino acids.

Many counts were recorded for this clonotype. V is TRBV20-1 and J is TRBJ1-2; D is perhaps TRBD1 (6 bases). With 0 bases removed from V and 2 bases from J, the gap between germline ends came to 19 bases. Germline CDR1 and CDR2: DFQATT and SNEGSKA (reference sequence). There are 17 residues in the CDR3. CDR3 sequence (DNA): TGCAGTGCTAGAGACTTTCAGGGGAAAGAAACCAACTATGGCTACACCTTC. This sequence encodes CSARDFQGKETNYGYTF.

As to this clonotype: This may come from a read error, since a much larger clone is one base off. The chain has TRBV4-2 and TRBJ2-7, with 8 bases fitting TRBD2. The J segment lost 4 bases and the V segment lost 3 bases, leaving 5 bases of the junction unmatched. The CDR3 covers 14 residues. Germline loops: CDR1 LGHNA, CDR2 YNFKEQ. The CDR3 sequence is CASSHERGLYEQYF. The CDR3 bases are TGTGCCAGCAGCCACGAGCGGGGGCTATACGAGCAGTACTTC.

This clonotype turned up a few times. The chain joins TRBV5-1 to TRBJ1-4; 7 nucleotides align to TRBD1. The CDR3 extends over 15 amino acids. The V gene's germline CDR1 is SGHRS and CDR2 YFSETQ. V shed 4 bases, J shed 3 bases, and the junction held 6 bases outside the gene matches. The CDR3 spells CASSQTGESNEKLFF. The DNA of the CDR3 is TGCGCCAGCAGCCAAACAGGGGAATCTAATGAAAAACTGTTTTTT.

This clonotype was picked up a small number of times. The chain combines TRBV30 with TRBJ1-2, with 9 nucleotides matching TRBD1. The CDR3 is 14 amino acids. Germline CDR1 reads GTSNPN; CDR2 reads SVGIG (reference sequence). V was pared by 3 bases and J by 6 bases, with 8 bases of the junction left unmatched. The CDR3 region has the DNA TGTGCCTGGAGCTACAGGGGGCGCCGGGATGGCTACACCTTC. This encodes CAWSYRGRRDGYTF.

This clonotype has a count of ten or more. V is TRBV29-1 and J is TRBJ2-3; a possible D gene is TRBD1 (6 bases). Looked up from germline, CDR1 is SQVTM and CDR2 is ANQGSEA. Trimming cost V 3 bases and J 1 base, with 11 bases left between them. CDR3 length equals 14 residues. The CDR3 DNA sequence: TGCAGCGTTGAGACCCCAGGGGGCACAGATACGCAGTATTTT. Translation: CSVETPGGTDTQYF.

The CDR3 loop reads CASVPGLRMGGGYNEQFF. CDR3 DNA: TGTGCCAGCGTCCCGGGGCTAAGGATGGGGGGGGGATACAATGAGCAGTTCTTC. The V and J genes are TRBV7-8 and TRBJ2-1; TRBD2 agrees at 7 bases. The trim removed 8 bases at V and 4 bases at J, leaving 20 bases unmatched. The CDR3 contains 18 residues. CDR1 and CDR2 from the germline V gene are SGHVS and FQNEAQ.

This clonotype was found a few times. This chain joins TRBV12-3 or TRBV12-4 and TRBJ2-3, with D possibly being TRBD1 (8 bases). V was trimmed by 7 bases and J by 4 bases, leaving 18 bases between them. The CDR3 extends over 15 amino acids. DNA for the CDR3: TGTGCCAGCACCCCAGGGGGCGGGGGCGCAGATACGCAGTATTTT. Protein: CASTPGGGGADTQYF.

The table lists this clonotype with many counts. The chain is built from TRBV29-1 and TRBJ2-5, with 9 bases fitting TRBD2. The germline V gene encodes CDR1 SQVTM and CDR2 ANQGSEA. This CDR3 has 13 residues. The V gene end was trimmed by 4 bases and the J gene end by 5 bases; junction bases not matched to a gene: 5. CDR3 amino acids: CSVGGRALETQYF. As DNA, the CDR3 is TGCAGCGTTGGCGGGAGGGCCCTGGAGACCCAGTACTTC.

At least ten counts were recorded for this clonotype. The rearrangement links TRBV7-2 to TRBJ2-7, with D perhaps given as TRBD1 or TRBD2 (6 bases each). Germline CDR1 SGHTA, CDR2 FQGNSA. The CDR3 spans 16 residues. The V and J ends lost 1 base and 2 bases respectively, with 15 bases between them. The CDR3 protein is CASSLGGAVAPYEQYF. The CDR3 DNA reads TGTGCCAGCAGCTTAGGGGGGGCAGTGGCTCCCTACGAGCAGTACTTC.

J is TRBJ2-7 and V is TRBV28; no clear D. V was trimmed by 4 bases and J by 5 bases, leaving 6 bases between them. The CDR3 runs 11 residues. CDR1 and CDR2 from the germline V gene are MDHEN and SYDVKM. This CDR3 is CASSYKDEQYF. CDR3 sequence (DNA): TGTGCCAGCAGTTATAAGGACGAGCAGTACTTC.

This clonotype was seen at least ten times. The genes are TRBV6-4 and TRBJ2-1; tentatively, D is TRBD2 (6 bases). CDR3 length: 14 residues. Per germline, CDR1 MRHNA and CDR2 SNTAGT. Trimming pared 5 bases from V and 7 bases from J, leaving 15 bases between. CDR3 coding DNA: TGTGCCAGCAGTTTGGGACTTGCTGAGAATGAGCAGTTCTTC. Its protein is CASSLGLAENEQFF.

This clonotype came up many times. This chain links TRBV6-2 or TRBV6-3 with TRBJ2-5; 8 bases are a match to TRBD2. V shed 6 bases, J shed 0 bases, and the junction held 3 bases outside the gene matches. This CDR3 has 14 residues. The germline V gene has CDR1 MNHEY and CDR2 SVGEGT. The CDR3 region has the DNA TGTGCCAGCAGGATAGCGGGGAACCAAGAGACCCAGTACTTC. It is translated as CASRIAGNQETQYF.

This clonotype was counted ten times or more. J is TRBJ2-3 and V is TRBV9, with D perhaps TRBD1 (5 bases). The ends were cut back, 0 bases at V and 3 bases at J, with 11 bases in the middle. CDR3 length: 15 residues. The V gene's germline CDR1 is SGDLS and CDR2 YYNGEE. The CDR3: CASSVGIRETDTQYF. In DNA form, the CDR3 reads TGTGCCAGCAGCGTAGGGATCAGGGAAACAGATACGCAGTATTTT.

In nucleotides, the CDR3 is TGCGCCAGCAGCTCCGGGACTCCACAAGAGACCCAGTACTTC. Translated, it gives CASSSGTPQETQYF. The chain couples TRBV5-1 to TRBJ2-5; possibly TRBD2 for D (6 bases). The CDR3 consists of 14 residues. Germline CDR1 is SGHRS and CDR2 is YFSETQ. Between the trimmed V and J ends, which lost 3 bases and 2 bases, there was a span of 11 bases.

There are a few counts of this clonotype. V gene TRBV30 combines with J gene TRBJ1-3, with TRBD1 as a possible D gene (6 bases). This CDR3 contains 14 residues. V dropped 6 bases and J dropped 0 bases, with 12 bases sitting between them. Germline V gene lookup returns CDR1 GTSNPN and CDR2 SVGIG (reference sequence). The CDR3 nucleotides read TGTGCCTGCCCAGGGGAGGGCTCTGGAAACACCATATATTTT. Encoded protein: CACPGEGSGNTIYF. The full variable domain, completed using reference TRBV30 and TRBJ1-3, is SQTIHQWPATLVQPVGSPLSLECTVEGTSNPNLYWYRQAAGRGLQLLFYSVGIGQISSEVPQNLSASRPQDRQFILSSKKLLLSDSGFYLCACPGEGSGNTIYFGEGSWLTVV.

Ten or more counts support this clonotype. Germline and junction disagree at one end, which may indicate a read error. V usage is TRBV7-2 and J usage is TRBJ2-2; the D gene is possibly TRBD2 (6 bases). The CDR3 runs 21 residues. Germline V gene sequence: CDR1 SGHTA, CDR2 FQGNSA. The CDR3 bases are TGTGCCAGCGGCTTCCCTTCAATCAACGTTGGGACTCGCTGGTACACCGGGGAGCTGTTTTTT. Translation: CASGFPSINVGTRWYTGELFF.

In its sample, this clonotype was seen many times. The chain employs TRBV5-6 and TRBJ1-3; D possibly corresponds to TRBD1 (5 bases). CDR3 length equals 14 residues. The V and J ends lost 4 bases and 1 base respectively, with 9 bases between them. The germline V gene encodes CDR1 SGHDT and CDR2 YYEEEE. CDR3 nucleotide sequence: TGTGCCAGCAGCCGGCGGGGGTCTGGAAACACCATATATTTT. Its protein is CASSRRGSGNTIYF. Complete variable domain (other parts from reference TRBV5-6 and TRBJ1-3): DAGVTQSPTHLIKTRGQQVTLRCSPKSGHDTVSWYQQALGQGPQFIFQYYEEEERQRGNFPDRFSGHQFPNYSSELNVNALLLGDSALYLCASSRRGSGNTIYFGEGSWLTVV.

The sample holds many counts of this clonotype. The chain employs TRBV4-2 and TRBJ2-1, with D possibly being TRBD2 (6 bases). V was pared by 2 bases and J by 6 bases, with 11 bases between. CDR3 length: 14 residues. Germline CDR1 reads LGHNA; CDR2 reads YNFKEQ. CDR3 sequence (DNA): TGTGCCAGCAGCCAAAGCGGGCTAGCCAATGAGCAGTTCTTC. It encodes CASSQSGLANEQFF.

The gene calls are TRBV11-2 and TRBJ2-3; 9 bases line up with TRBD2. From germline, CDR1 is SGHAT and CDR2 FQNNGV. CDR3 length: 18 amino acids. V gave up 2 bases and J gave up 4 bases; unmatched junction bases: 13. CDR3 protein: CASSLIRLMAGGPDTQYF. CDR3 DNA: TGTGCCAGCAGCTTAATCCGTCTGATGGCGGGGGGGCCAGATACGCAGTATTTT. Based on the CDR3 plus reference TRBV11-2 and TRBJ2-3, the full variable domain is EAGVAQSPRYKIIEKRQSVAFWCNPISGHATLYWYQQILGQGPKLLIQFQNNGVVDDSQLPKDRFSAERLKGVDSTLKIQPAKLEDSAVYLCASSLIRLMAGGPDTQYFGPGTRLTVL.

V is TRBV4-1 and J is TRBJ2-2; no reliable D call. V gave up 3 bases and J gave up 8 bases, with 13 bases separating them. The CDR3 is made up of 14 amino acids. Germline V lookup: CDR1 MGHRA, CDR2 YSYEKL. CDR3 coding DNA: TGCGCCAGCAGCCAGAGATCAGCCGGAGGGGAGCTGTTTTTT. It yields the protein CASSQRSAGGELFF.

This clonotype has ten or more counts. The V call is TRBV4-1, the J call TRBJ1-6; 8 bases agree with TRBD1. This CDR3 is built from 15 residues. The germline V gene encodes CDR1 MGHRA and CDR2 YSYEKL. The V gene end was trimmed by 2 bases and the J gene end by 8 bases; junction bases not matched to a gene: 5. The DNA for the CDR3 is TGCGCCAGCAGCCAACCTGACAGGGGACATTCACCCCTCCACTTT. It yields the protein CASSQPDRGHSPLHF.

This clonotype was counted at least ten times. The CDR3 reads CAWIRTGATSVETQYF. Written as DNA, the CDR3 is TGTGCCTGGATTCGTACGGGGGCGACGTCGGTCGAGACCCAGTACTTC. This rearrangement joins TRBV30 to TRBJ2-5, with D perhaps TRBD1 or TRBD2 (6 bases each). Germline V gene sequence: CDR1 GTSNPN, CDR2 SVGIG (reference sequence). Between the trimmed V and J ends, which lost 4 bases and 5 bases, there was a span of 23 bases. CDR3 length equals 16 residues.

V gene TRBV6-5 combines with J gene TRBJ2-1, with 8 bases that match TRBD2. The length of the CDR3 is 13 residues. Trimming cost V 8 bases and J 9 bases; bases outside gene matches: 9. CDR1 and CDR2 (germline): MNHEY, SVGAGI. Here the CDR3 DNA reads TGTGCCAGCGCTTTAGCGGGAAGGGGTGAGCAGTTCTTC. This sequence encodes CASALAGRGEQFF.

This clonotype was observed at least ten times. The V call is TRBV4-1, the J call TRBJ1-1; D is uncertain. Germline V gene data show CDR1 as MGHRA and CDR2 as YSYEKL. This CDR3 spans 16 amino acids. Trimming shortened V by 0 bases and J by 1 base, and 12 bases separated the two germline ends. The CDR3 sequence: CASSQDIGRTNTEAFF. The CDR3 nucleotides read TGCGCCAGCAGCCAAGATATCGGCCGTACGAACACTGAAGCTTTCTTT.

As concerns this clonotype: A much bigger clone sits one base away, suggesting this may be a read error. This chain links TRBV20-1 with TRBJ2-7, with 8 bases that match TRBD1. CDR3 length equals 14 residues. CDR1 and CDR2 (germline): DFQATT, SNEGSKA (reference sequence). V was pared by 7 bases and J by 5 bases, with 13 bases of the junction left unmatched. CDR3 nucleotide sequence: TGCAGTGACCATCCCCTGGACAGGGACCACGAGCAGTACTTC. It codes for CSDHPLDRDHEQYF.